These 15 T cell receptor beta chains share one sample of origin, sequenced in a study of T cell responses to AZD1222 COVID-19 vaccine. Measured with immunoSEQ multiplex PCR; TCRdb has only the in-frame clones, and not every one. The sample lists more than 75,000 clones, about 89% seen once, with around 1.6% in the top ten. This specimen was peripheral blood, taken on day 0 of AZD1222 vaccination. The origin of the receptors is an adult in good health.

In nucleotides, the CDR3 is TGTGCCATCAGTGAGACGGGACAGAACACTGAAGCTTTCTTT. Translation gives CAISETGQNTEAFF. This chain links TRBV10-3 with TRBJ1-1, with TRBD1 as a possible D gene (6 bases). From germline, CDR1 is ENHRY and CDR2 SYGVKD. The CDR3 consists of 14 residues. V shed 2 bases and J shed 1 base, with 8 bases lying between them.

The genes are TRBV10-1 and TRBJ2-3; 14 bases map to TRBD2. Germline CDR1 is WNHNN and CDR2 is SYGVQD (reference sequence). This CDR3 has 17 residues. With V trimmed by 2 bases and J by 3 bases, 4 bases remained unmatched. CDR3 in DNA: TGCGCCAGCAGTGAGGGACTAGCGGGAGGTAGGACAGATACGCAGTATTTT. Translated: CASSEGLAGGRTDTQYF.

This rearrangement joins TRBV7-3 to TRBJ2-5; 11 bases agree with TRBD2. Germline-derived CDR1 and CDR2 are SGHTA and FQGTGA. Trimming cost V 5 bases and J 5 bases; bases outside gene matches: 10. CDR3 length: 16 amino acids. The CDR3 DNA sequence: TGTGCCAGCAGCCAGAACCGACTAGCGGGGCACGAGACCCAGTACTTC. Protein: CASSQNRLAGHETQYF.

This chain uses TRBV13 with TRBJ2-1; 10 bases line up with TRBD2. CDR3 length equals 14 residues. The V gene's germline CDR1 is PRHDT and CDR2 FYEKMQ (reference sequence). The trim removed 6 bases at V and 7 bases at J, leaving 6 bases unmatched. CDR3 nucleotides: TGTGCCAGCAGACCCGGACTAGCGGAGAATGAGCAGTTCTTC. Protein product: CASRPGLAENEQFF.

The chain joins TRBV5-4 to TRBJ1-1, with D possibly matching TRBD1 (6 bases). The CDR3 extends over 14 amino acids. Trimming removed 1 base at V and 5 bases at J, with 12 bases between. Looked up from germline, CDR1 is SGHNT and CDR2 is YYREEE (reference sequence). The CDR3 reads CASSLWGARTEAFF. The CDR3 nucleotides read TGTGCCAGCAGCTTGTGGGGGGCGCGGACTGAAGCTTTCTTT. Full variable domain (missing parts from reference TRBV5-4 and TRBJ1-1): ETGVTQSPTHLIKTRGQQVTLRCSSQSGHNTVSWYQQALGQGPQFIFQYYREEENGRGNFPPRFSGLQFPNYSSELNVNALELDDSALYLCASSLWGARTEAFFGQGTRLTVV.

V gene TRBV11-3 combines with J gene TRBJ2-2, with D unresolved. Germline V gene data show CDR1 as SGHNT and CDR2 as YENEEA. Trimming took 5 bases from V and 0 from J, leaving 13 bases between them. CDR3 length: 16 residues. CDR3 sequence: CASSPNDGPNTGELFF. DNA for the CDR3: TGTGCCAGCAGCCCCAACGACGGCCCGAACACCGGGGAGCTGTTTTTT. Full variable domain (remainder filled in from reference TRBV11-3 and TRBJ2-2): EAGVVQSPRYKIIEKKQPVAFWCNPISGHNTLYWYLQNLGQGPELLIRYENEEAVDDSQLPKDRFSAERLKGVDSTLKIQPAELGDSAVYLCASSPNDGPNTGELFFGEGSRLTVL.

The CDR3 sequence: CASSLVGTGFGDYEQYF. The CDR3 nucleotides are TGTGCCAGCAGCTTGGTTGGGACAGGTTTTGGGGACTACGAGCAGTACTTC. J is TRBJ2-7 and V is TRBV5-6; 8 bases align to TRBD1. The CDR3 length is 17 residues. The trim removed 0 bases at V and 3 bases at J, leaving 11 bases unmatched. Germline V CDR1 and CDR2: SGHDT, YYEEEE.

The V gene is TRBV5-8, the J gene TRBJ1-1; unclear D gene. The CDR3 runs 15 residues. The germline V and J ends were trimmed by 2 bases and 4 bases, with 15 bases remaining between them. From germline, CDR1 is SGHTS and CDR2 YDEGEE. This CDR3 is CASSLGKTAGTEAFF. CDR3 sequence (DNA): TGTGCCAGCAGCTTAGGCAAGACTGCCGGCACTGAAGCTTTCTTT.

With regard to this clone: Within the sample, other DNA sequences also encode this same CDR3. This chain joins TRBV6-5 and TRBJ1-2; no definite D call. The CDR3 runs 14 residues. Germline V lookup: CDR1 MNHEY, CDR2 SVGAGI. Trimming left V 0 bases short and J 5 bases short, with 10 bases between. CDR3 amino acids: CASSYSGQFYGYTF. The DNA for the CDR3 is TGTGCCAGCAGTTACTCCGGGCAGTTTTATGGCTACACCTTC.

V and J are TRBV7-9 and TRBJ1-5; D gene unclear. The germline V gene encodes CDR1 SEHNR and CDR2 FQNEAQ (reference sequence). This CDR3 spans 15 amino acids. V was clipped by 1 base and J by 0 bases, with 7 bases between them. The CDR3, as DNA: TGTGCCAGCAGCTTAGGGGAGAATAGCAATCAGCCCCAGCATTTT. It codes for CASSLGENSNQPQHF. The whole variable domain, remainder taken from reference TRBV7-9 and TRBJ1-5, is DTGVSQNPRHKITKRGQNVTFRCDPISEHNRLYWYRQTLGQGPEFLTYFQNEAQLEKSRLLSDRFSAERPKGSFSTLEIQRTEQGDSAMYLCASSLGENSNQPQHFGDGTRLSIL.

V is TRBV19 and J is TRBJ2-3; 7 nucleotides align to TRBD2. The CDR3 is made up of 17 amino acids. Trimming at V came to 5 bases and at J to 2 bases, leaving 13 bases not matched to a gene. The germline CDR1 and CDR2 sequences are LNHDA and SQIVND (reference sequence). In DNA, the CDR3 is TGTGCCAGTAGTCCCTGGGGGGGAGCGGCCCTCACAGATACGCAGTATTTT. Its protein is CASSPWGGAALTDTQYF.

This clone occurred a few times. The chain employs TRBV6-5 and TRBJ1-5; no definite D call. CDR1 and CDR2 (germline): MNHEY, SVGAGI. V lost 6 bases, J lost 9 bases, and 15 bases lay in between. The CDR3 is 13 residues long. CDR3 DNA sequence: TGTGCCAGCAGGCTGGACGGCGAGGGGCCCCAGCATTTT. Protein product: CASRLDGEGPQHF.

The chain carries TRBV7-3 and TRBJ2-7; 7 bases match TRBD2. The V segment lost 3 bases and the J segment 7 bases; nucleotides outside the gene matches: 6. Germline values: CDR1 SGHTA, CDR2 FQGTGA. CDR3 length: 13 residues. The chain's CDR3 is CASSFGTGGEQYF. DNA for the CDR3: TGTGCCAGCAGCTTTGGGACCGGGGGGGAGCAGTACTTC.

DNA for the CDR3: TGTGCCAGTAGATGGGGAAGACCTACCACTAACTATGGCTACACCTTC. Translated, it gives CASRWGRPTTNYGYTF. V is TRBV19 and J is TRBJ1-2, with unresolved D. This CDR3 comprises 16 residues. With 6 bases removed from V and 0 bases from J, the gap between germline ends came to 17 bases. Germline V gene sequence: CDR1 LNHDA, CDR2 SQIVND (reference sequence).

The rearrangement joins TRBV11-2 to TRBJ2-7; possibly TRBD2 for D (5 bases). CDR1 SGHAT and CDR2 FQNNGV come from the germline V gene. Trimming stripped 5 bases from V and 4 bases from J, with 21 bases between. CDR3 length equals 16 residues. CDR3 in DNA: TGTGCCAGCAGCCCCATTGGCCGAGCTGGAGGATACGAGCAGTACTTC. It specifies CASSPIGRAGGYEQYF.